Below, 6 T cell receptor beta chains from the same sample are listed, as sequenced in a study of T cell responses to AZD1222 COVID-19 vaccine. Only in-frame clones appear in the TCRdb table, and some are missing; sequencing was by immunoSEQ multiplex PCR. The sample includes approximately 82,000 clones, 90% to 95% seen only once; the top ten take about 3.4%. The sample consisted of peripheral blood, taken 28 days after the second AZD1222 dose. The receptors shown here come from an adult who received the AZD1222 COVID-19 vaccine.

The chain recombines TRBV5-4 with TRBJ1-2, with a possible D match to TRBD1 (6 bases). CDR3 length equals 14 residues. Germline loops: CDR1 SGHNT, CDR2 YYREEE (reference sequence). Trimming pared 4 bases from V and 2 bases from J, leaving 12 bases between. CDR3 amino acids: CASSHRESNYGYTF. DNA for the CDR3: TGTGCCAGCAGCCACAGGGAGTCCAACTATGGCTACACCTTC.

The genes are TRBV2 and TRBJ2-3, with D uncertain. Trimming took 5 bases from V and 2 from J, leaving 14 bases between them. CDR1 SNHLY and CDR2 FYNNEI come from the germline V gene. The CDR3 has 15 residues. CDR3 bases: TGTGCCAGCAGTCAACGGACGGTTCACACAGATACGCAGTATTTT. Translation: CASSQRTVHTDTQYF.

The CDR3 region has the DNA TGTGCCAGCAGCCAGACCGGGACAGGGGTTTCCTACGAGCAGTACTTC. It yields the protein CASSQTGTGVSYEQYF. V gene TRBV3-1 (or the pseudogene TRBV3-2) combines with J gene TRBJ2-7, with TRBD1 matching 10 bases. The CDR3 covers 16 residues. Unmatched junction bases numbered 6, after V lost 3 bases and J lost 1 base. CDR1 and CDR2 (germline): LGHDT, YNNKEL (reference sequence).

The rearrangement links TRBV6-5 to TRBJ1-6; perhaps TRBD1 as D (6 bases). Trimming cost V 2 bases and J 8 bases, with 7 bases left between them. Germline V gene lookup returns CDR1 MNHEY and CDR2 SVGAGI. The CDR3 runs 13 residues. This CDR3 is CASSYGQYSPLHF. The DNA of the CDR3 is TGTGCCAGCAGTTACGGACAGTATTCACCCCTCCACTTT.

J is TRBJ2-1 and V is TRBV6-5, with D unclear. The CDR3 runs 14 residues. V lost 6 bases and J 7 bases, leaving 16 bases between the germline ends. Germline loops: CDR1 MNHEY, CDR2 SVGAGI. The CDR3 DNA sequence: TGTGCCAGCAGCGCTCCATGGATGGGGAATGAGCAGTTCTTC. Its translation: CASSAPWMGNEQFF.

This rearrangement joins TRBV6-7 to TRBJ1-6; no clear D. TRBV6-7 is an ORF; its function is uncertain. The CDR3 sequence is 11 residues long. The V end was cut by 8 bases, the J end by 7 bases, with 6 bases between. In nucleotides, the CDR3 is TGTGCCAGCGCGCCGAATTCACCCCTCCACTTT. It is translated as CASAPNSPLHF.